This T cell receptor (beta chain) is drawn from a study of blood T cell repertoires in COVID-19. Study details: From T cells, B-cell-depleted T cells, or PBMCs came the material, which was cDNA or gDNA.

Cohort placement rested on clinical history that participants reported themselves. The CDR3 extends over 18 amino acids. V lost 2 bases, J lost 2 bases, and 11 bases stayed unmatched. CDR1 and CDR2 (germline): SGHTA, FQGNSA. Assay: immunoSEQ multiplex PCR; the TCRdb copy retains only in-frame clones and omits some. This table has about 200,000 clones, less than 85% appearing once. The genes are TRBV7-2 and TRBJ1-1; TRBD1 agrees at 10 bases. This sequence was found in a man aged 35-49 years who had recovered from COVID-19. Sequenced: PBMCs or T cells enriched from blood (not recorded which). For the CDR3, the DNA is TGTGCCAGCAGCTTACTGGGAAGACAGGGGGCTTTAAACACTGAAGCTTTCTTT. This translates into CASSLLGRQGALNTEAFF. Using reference TRBV7-2 and TRBJ1-1 for the parts outside the CDR3, the full variable domain is GAGVSQSPSNKVTEKGKDVELRCDPISGHTALYWYRQSLGQGLEFLIYFQGNSAPDKSGLPSDRFSAERTGGSVSTLTIQRTQQEDSAVYLCASSLLGRQGALNTEAFFGQGTRLTVV.